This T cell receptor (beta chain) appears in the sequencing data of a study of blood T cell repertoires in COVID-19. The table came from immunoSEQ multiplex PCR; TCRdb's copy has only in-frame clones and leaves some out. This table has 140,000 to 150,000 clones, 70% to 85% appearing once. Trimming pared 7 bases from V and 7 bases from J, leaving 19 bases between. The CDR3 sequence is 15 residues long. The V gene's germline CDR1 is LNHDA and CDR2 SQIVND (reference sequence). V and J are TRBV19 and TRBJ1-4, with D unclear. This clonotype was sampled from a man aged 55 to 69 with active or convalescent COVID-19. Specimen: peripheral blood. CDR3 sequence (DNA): TGTGCCAGTACCAAATCCGGGGTCGTAGGTGAAAAACTGTTTTTT. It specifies CASTKSGVVGEKLFF.